This T cell receptor beta chain was profiled in a study of cytomegalovirus exposure and HLA in healthy donors. Overall study: Findings of an earlier analysis included some 120 million unique TCR beta sequences from roughly 190 million T cells. Broader study findings: An analysis done earlier found most TCR beta V segments productive about 87% or about 30% of the time.

Both 60 Vbeta primers and 13 Jbeta primers went into the PCR. Generated by immunoSEQ multiplex PCR, the TCRdb table keeps only in-frame clones and is missing some. The repertoire holds 150,000 to 200,000 clones, with 75% to 90% as singletons. This CDR3 comprises 17 residues. The germline V gene has CDR1 MDHEN and CDR2 SYDVKM. Losses at the gene ends were 5 bases for V and 10 bases for J; bases not matched to a gene: 20. To note about this clone: The antigen is not known.

The sample taken for sequencing was PBMCs. The gene calls are TRBV28 and TRBJ2-3; TRBD2 aligns across 8 bases. This TCR derives from a man in his late teens or twenties in good health and CMV-seropositive. The DNA of the CDR3 is TGTGCCAGCAGTCAACTGTTGACAGCGGGGGCTGAAGGGGCGCAGTATTTT. This codes for CASSQLLTAGAEGAQYF.